The T cell receptor beta chain under discussion was sequenced for a study of metastatic and nonmetastatic thyroid tumors. Across the study: Repertoire data that came from the blood and tumor or nodule tissue of malignant and benign thyroid patients were compared.

This clone was seen a single time. Study processing details: Clinicopathological groups differed in CDR3, with these differences serving to build a distant-metastasis classifier for papillary thyroid cancer. Using MiXCR, TCRdb reanalyzed the PCR reads. The V and J calls and clone size come from TCRdb's table, not from the authors' own analysis. The sample has roughly 35,000 clones; less than 40% are singletons. All patients were untreated before thyroid surgery. The CDR3 length is 16 residues. V shed 2 bases and J shed 15 bases, with 26 bases lying between them. Per the germline V gene, CDR1 is SNHLY and CDR2 is FYNNEI.

The chain has TRBV2 and TRBJ1-5, with D perhaps TRBD1 (5 bases). Sequencing was carried out using tumor tissue. This clonotype was sampled from a female donor with papillary thyroid cancer or a benign thyroid nodule (not recorded which). Some clones in this sample may be carry-over from other donors' samples. The CDR3, as DNA: TGTGCCAGCAGTGAATATAGGGTTTCAGGGTTTGAGCCCGTGCATTTT. Protein product: CASSEYRVSGFEPVHF.